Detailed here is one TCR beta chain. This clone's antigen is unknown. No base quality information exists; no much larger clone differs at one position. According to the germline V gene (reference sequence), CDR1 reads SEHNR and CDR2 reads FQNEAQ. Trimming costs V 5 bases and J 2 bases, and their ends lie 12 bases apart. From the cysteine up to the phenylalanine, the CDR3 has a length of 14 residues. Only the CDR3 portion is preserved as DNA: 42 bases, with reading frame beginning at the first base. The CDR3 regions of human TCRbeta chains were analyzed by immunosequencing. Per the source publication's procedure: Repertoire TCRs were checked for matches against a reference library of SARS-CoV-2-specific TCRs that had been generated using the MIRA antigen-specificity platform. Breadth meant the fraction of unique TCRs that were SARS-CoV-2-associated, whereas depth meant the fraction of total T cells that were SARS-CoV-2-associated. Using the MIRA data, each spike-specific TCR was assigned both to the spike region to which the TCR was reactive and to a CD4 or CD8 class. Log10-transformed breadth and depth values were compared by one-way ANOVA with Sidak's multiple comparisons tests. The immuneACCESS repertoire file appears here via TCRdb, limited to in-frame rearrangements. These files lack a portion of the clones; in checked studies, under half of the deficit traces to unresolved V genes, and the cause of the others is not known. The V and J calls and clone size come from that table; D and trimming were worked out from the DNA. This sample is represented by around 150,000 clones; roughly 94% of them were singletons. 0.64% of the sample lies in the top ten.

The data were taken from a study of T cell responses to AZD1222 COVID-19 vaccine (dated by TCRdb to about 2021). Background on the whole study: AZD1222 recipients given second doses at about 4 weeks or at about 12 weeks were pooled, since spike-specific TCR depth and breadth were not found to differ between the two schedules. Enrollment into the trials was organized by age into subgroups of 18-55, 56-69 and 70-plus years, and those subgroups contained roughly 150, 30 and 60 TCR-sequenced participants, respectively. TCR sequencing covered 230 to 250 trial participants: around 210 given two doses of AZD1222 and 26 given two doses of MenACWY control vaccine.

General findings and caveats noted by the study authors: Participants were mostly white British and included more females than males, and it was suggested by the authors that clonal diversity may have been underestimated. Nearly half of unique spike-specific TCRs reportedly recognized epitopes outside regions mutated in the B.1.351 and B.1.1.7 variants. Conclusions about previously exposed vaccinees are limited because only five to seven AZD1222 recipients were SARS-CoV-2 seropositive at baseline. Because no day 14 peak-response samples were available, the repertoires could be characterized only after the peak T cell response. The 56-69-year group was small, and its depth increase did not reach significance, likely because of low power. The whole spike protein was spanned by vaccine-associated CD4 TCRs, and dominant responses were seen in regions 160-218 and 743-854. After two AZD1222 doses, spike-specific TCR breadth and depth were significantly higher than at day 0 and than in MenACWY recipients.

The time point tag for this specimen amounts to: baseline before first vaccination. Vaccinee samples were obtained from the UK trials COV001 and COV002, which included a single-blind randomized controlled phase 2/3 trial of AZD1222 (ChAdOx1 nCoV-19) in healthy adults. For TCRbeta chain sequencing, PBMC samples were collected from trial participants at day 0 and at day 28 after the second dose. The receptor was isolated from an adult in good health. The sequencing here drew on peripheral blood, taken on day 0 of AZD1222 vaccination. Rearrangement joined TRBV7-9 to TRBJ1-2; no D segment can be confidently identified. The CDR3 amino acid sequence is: CASSPKAGNYGYTF. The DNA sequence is TGTGCCAGCAGCCCAAAGGCCGGGAACTATGGCTACACCTTC.